Shown below are 26 T cell receptor beta chains from a single sample sequenced in a study of shared clonotypes between healthy human individuals (dated by TCRdb to 2020 to 2022). The method was the immunoSEQ multiplex PCR assay. Here the immuneACCESS table is served through TCRdb, limited to in-frame sequences with V and J called. Missing clones are a known gap in these copies; in checked studies unresolved V genes cover under half, and the rest lacks a known reason. In all, the sample holds around 510,000 clones, and around 81% of those were seen once. Of the sample, approximately 12% is held by the ten largest clones. The specimen was PBMCs. These receptors were obtained from a woman in her 40s in good health. Some clones in this sample may be carry-over from other donors' samples.

The CDR3 DNA sequence: TGTGCCAGCTCACCAGACTCTAACACCGGGGAGCTGTTTTTT. This codes for CASSPDSNTGELFF. The chain joins TRBV18 to TRBJ2-2; D remains unclear. Germline-derived CDR1 and CDR2 are KGHSH and LQKENI. The CDR3 has 14 residues. V gave up 2 bases and J gave up 2 bases, with 6 bases separating them.

The chain combines TRBV27 with TRBJ1-6; no definite D call. The CDR3 is made up of 15 amino acids. Germline V gives CDR1 MNHEY, CDR2 SMNVEV (reference sequence). Trimming cost V 3 bases and J 6 bases, with 12 bases left between them. CDR3 amino acids: CASSFRSTFNSPLHF. The CDR3 DNA reads as TGTGCCAGCAGTTTCCGATCCACTTTTAATTCACCCCTCCACTTT.

The CDR3 DNA follows: TGCGCCAGCAGCTTGGTGGGAATAAGCTCTGGAAACACCATATATTTT. This gives the protein CASSLVGISSGNTIYF. This rearrangement joins TRBV5-1 to TRBJ1-3; D is unclear. The CDR3 contains 16 residues. Trimming removed 0 bases at V and 0 bases at J, with 10 bases between. Looked up from germline, CDR1 is SGHRS and CDR2 is YFSETQ.

Note on this clone: The same CDR3 arises from other DNA sequences in this sample as well. The chain couples TRBV5-1 to TRBJ2-3; possible D gene TRBD2, 7 bases. Germline loops: CDR1 SGHRS, CDR2 YFSETQ. The CDR3 covers 16 residues. With 0 bases removed from V and 6 bases from J, the gap between germline ends came to 17 bases. The CDR3 nucleotides are TGCGCCAGCAGCTTGGAGGGCAGGGGAGGGACGGATACGCAGTATTTT. Encoded protein: CASSLEGRGGTDTQYF.

The count of this clone is one. V gene TRBV19 combines with J gene TRBJ2-1; D is undetermined. The V end lost 4 bases, the J end lost 6 bases, and 7 bases lay between the germline ends. There are 12 residues in the CDR3. Germline loops: CDR1 LNHDA, CDR2 SQIVND (reference sequence). CDR3 protein: CASSTTTNEQFF. Here the CDR3 DNA reads TGTGCCAGTAGTACCACTACCAATGAGCAGTTCTTC.

The V call is TRBV5-1, the J call TRBJ2-1; 13 bases are shared with TRBD2. The CDR3 runs 18 residues. V trimming: 4 bases; J trimming: 0 bases; junction bases outside the gene matches: 7. Germline V CDR1 and CDR2: SGHRS, YFSETQ. CDR3 residues: CASSHSTSGGSSYNEQFF. In DNA, the CDR3 is TGCGCCAGCAGCCATTCGACTAGCGGGGGGAGCTCCTACAATGAGCAGTTCTTC.

The chain links TRBV27 to TRBJ2-3; a weak D match, TRBD2 (5 bases). The V gene's germline CDR1 is MNHEY and CDR2 SMNVEV (reference sequence). V lost 3 bases and J 5 bases, leaving 15 bases between the germline ends. This CDR3 is built from 15 residues. As DNA, the CDR3 is TGTGCCAGCAGTTTGGCTGGACTCGAGGGAGATACGCAGTATTTT. Protein: CASSLAGLEGDTQYF.

V is TRBV29-1 and J is TRBJ2-5; 10 bases are shared with TRBD1. The end of the DNA is better explained by TRBJ2-7, so the J call may be wrong. This CDR3 is built from 13 residues. Germline values: CDR1 SQVTM, CDR2 ANQGSEA. In nucleotides, the CDR3 is TGCAGCGTTGAAGGGGACAGGGGCGACGAGCAGTACTTC. It is translated as CSVEGDRGDEQYF.

The chain employs TRBV15 and TRBJ2-2; no firm D call. The CDR3 totals 14 residues. V was cut by 0 bases and J by 6 bases, with 8 bases left in between. Germline CDR1 LNHNV, CDR2 YYDKDF (reference sequence). The CDR3 here is CATSRDSAPGELFF. The CDR3 DNA reads as TGTGCCACCAGCAGAGACTCAGCGCCCGGGGAGCTGTTTTTT.

The chain has TRBV5-4 and TRBJ2-1; D is unresolved. Per germline, CDR1 SGHNT and CDR2 YYREEE (reference sequence). The CDR3 is 13 residues long. Trimming took off 4 bases at V and 10 bases at J, with 15 bases between the two ends. The CDR3 sequence is CASSQATRAEQFF. For the CDR3, the DNA is TGTGCCAGCAGCCAAGCGACTCGGGCGGAGCAGTTCTTC.

This chain connects TRBV2 to TRBJ1-5, with D perhaps matching TRBD1 (6 bases). V gave up 4 bases and J gave up 5 bases, with 12 bases separating them. The CDR3 is 14 amino acids. Germline assignment: CDR1 SNHLY and CDR2 FYNNEI. Here the CDR3 DNA reads TGTGCCAGCAGTGGGGACATGCAGGATCAGCCCCAGCATTTT. Translating gives CASSGDMQDQPQHF.

This sequence joins TRBV28 and TRBJ2-3, with 7 bases lining up with TRBD1. The CDR3 extends over 15 amino acids. Losses at the gene ends were 7 bases for V and 4 bases for J; bases not matched to a gene: 11. Germline values: CDR1 MDHEN, CDR2 SYDVKM. The CDR3 DNA is TGTGCCAGCAATAACCCCAGGGGGTCGTCAGATACGCAGTATTTT. Translating it yields CASNNPRGSSDTQYF.

This clone was seen a handful of times. CDR3 in amino acids: CAWSGRGADSPLHF. For the CDR3, the DNA is TGTGCCTGGAGTGGCAGGGGAGCGGATTCACCCCTCCACTTT. J is TRBJ1-6 and V is TRBV30; D is perhaps TRBD1 (6 bases). Germline assignment: CDR1 GTSNPN and CDR2 SVGIG (reference sequence). This CDR3 has 14 amino acids. V was cut by 1 base and J by 8 bases, with 12 bases left in between.

A note on this clone: With a much larger clone just one base away, this may be a read error. The chain recombines TRBV7-9 with TRBJ2-4; D ambiguous. From germline, CDR1 is SEHNR and CDR2 FQNEAQ (reference sequence). V was shortened by 1 base and J by 11 bases, with 6 bases between the two germline ends. This CDR3 spans 11 amino acids. The CDR3 loop reads CASSLEAVQYF. In DNA, the CDR3 is TGTGCCAGCAGCTTAGAAGCAGTTCAGTACTTC.

This clone occurred once. Compared with germline, one end of the junction differs, possibly owing to a read error. The rearrangement uses TRBV28 and TRBJ2-7, with TRBD1 identical over 8 bases. Germline V gene data show CDR1 as MDHEN and CDR2 as SYDVKM. The CDR3 loop spans 12 amino acids. CDR3 coding DNA: TGTGCCAGCAGACGCAGGGGGCGAGAGCGGTACTTC. Protein: CASRRRGRERYF.

This clone came up once. This chain joins TRBV19 and TRBJ2-1; the match to TRBD2 covers 12 bases. CDR3 length: 16 amino acids. With V trimmed by 3 bases and J by 9 bases, 9 bases remained unmatched. Per the germline V gene, CDR1 is LNHDA and CDR2 is SQIVND (reference sequence). The CDR3 loop is CASSMAPGLAGGEQFF. In nucleotides, the CDR3 is TGTGCCAGTAGTATGGCTCCGGGACTAGCGGGTGGTGAGCAGTTCTTC.

The rearrangement joins TRBV11-2 to TRBJ2-4, with 11 bases matching TRBD2. V was clipped by 0 bases and J by 14 bases; unmatched bases: 9. Germline loops: CDR1 SGHAT, CDR2 FQNNGV. There are 15 residues in the CDR3. CDR3 amino acids: CASSLDQNRLAGKYF. In nucleotides, the CDR3 is TGTGCCAGCAGCTTAGACCAAAATAGACTAGCGGGAAAGTACTTC. Using reference TRBV11-2 and TRBJ2-4 for the parts outside the CDR3, the full variable domain is EAGVAQSPRYKIIEKRQSVAFWCNPISGHATLYWYQQILGQGPKLLIQFQNNGVVDDSQLPKDRFSAERLKGVDSTLKIQPAKLEDSAVYLCASSLDQNRLAGKYFGAGTRLSVL.

This clone showed up just once. J is TRBJ1-5 and V is TRBV5-6; D is uncertain. The V end was cut by 4 bases, the J end by 0 bases, with 20 bases between. From germline, CDR1 is SGHDT and CDR2 YYEEEE. This CDR3 region has 18 residues. The CDR3 DNA reads as TGTGCCAGCAGCGCAGAGGAAGGCCAGACCTATAGCAATCAGCCCCAGCATTTT. Translating gives CASSAEEGQTYSNQPQHF.

V usage is TRBV7-2 and J usage is TRBJ2-1; TRBD2 matches at 7 bases. The trim removed 1 base at V and 3 bases at J, leaving 3 bases unmatched. The germline gives CDR1 SGHTA, CDR2 FQGNSA. The CDR3 is 15 amino acids. This chain's CDR3 is CASSLGRESYNEQFF. The CDR3 DNA reads TGTGCCAGCAGCTTAGGGCGGGAGAGCTACAATGAGCAGTTCTTC.

This chain connects TRBV4-1 to TRBJ1-2; TRBD1 agrees at 9 bases. Germline CDR1 and CDR2: MGHRA and YSYEKL. Germline trimming cut 0 bases from V and 7 bases from J; bases unmatched to any gene: 9. The CDR3 totals 16 residues. The CDR3 DNA sequence: TGCGCCAGCAGCCAAGAGGTGGACAGGGGCGTTGGTGGCTACACCTTC. Encoded protein: CASSQEVDRGVGGYTF.

This clone appeared a few times. Other DNA sequences within the sample encode an identical CDR3. The chain carries TRBV7-2 and TRBJ1-1; D may be TRBD1 (5 bases). V shed 3 bases and J shed 1 base, with 6 bases lying between them. This CDR3 spans 13 amino acids. CDR1 is SGHTA and CDR2 is FQGNSA in the germline V gene. Here the CDR3 reads CASSLTENTEAFF. DNA for the CDR3: TGTGCCAGCAGCTTGACAGAGAACACTGAAGCTTTCTTT.

The chain is built from TRBV6-4 and TRBJ2-1; the D is unclear. CDR1 and CDR2 from the germline V gene are MRHNA and SNTAGT. This CDR3 has 11 residues. Trimming cost V 4 bases and J 9 bases, with 7 bases left between them. Written as DNA, the CDR3 is TGTGCCAGCAGTGGGGGTACTGAGCAGTTCTTC. Translation: CASSGGTEQFF.

The gene calls are TRBV5-1 and TRBJ2-1; TRBD1 matches at 10 bases. Germline V gene lookup returns CDR1 SGHRS and CDR2 YFSETQ. The V segment lost 5 bases and the J segment 6 bases; nucleotides outside the gene matches: 5. This CDR3 comprises 14 residues. The chain's CDR3 is CASSLRTGGNEQFF. The CDR3, as DNA: TGCGCCAGCAGTCTACGGACAGGGGGCAATGAGCAGTTCTTC.

This rearrangement joins TRBV6-5 to TRBJ1-4, with TRBD1 matching 8 bases. V was clipped by 2 bases and J by 5 bases; unmatched bases: 4. This CDR3 spans 15 amino acids. Germline loops: CDR1 MNHEY, CDR2 SVGAGI. DNA of the CDR3: TGTGCCAGCAGTTACCGGCGACAGGGGAATGAAAAACTGTTTTTT. Amino acids: CASSYRRQGNEKLFF.

This clone has more than one count but fewer than ten. A much larger clone differs from this one at a single base, so this may be a read error. The chain employs TRBV7-8 and TRBJ2-7; 7 positions match TRBD2. V gave up 5 bases and J gave up 7 bases; unmatched junction bases: 11. This CDR3 spans 14 amino acids. Per the germline V gene, CDR1 is SGHVS and CDR2 is FQNEAQ. In DNA form, the CDR3 reads TGTGCCAGCAGCCAGCGGGACCCGTATGTAGAGCAGTACTTC. Translating it yields CASSQRDPYVEQYF.

This chain joins TRBV5-4 and TRBJ2-2; unclear D gene. The CDR3 covers 15 residues. V lost 4 bases to trimming and J lost 3 bases, with 13 bases between them. Germline loops: CDR1 SGHNT, CDR2 YYREEE (reference sequence). Here the CDR3 DNA reads TGTGCCAGCAGCCTCCAGACCCTAGACACCGGGGAGCTGTTTTTT. It codes for CASSLQTLDTGELFF.